This T cell receptor beta chain stems from a study of PD-1 blockade in classical Hodgkin lymphoma. Every single patient, without exception, relapsed after autologous stem cell transplantation, and brentuximab vedotin exposure varied. The V end was cut by 0 bases, the J end by 0 bases, with 6 bases between. CDR1 and CDR2 (germline): SQVTM, ANQGSEA. The CDR3 is 13 amino acids. This table comes from immunoSEQ multiplex PCR, and its TCRdb copy is limited to in-frame clones, with some not included. The sample shows about 59,000 clones, under 95% of them seen only once. This clone was detected once. This sequence originates from a human donor with classical Hodgkin lymphoma. This material consisted of peripheral blood mononuclear cells (PBMCs), taken at baseline. The V call is TRBV29-1, the J call TRBJ2-7, with D unclear. CDR3 protein: CSVEDPVSYEQYF. As DNA, the CDR3 is TGCAGCGTTGAAGATCCGGTCTCCTACGAGCAGTACTTC.